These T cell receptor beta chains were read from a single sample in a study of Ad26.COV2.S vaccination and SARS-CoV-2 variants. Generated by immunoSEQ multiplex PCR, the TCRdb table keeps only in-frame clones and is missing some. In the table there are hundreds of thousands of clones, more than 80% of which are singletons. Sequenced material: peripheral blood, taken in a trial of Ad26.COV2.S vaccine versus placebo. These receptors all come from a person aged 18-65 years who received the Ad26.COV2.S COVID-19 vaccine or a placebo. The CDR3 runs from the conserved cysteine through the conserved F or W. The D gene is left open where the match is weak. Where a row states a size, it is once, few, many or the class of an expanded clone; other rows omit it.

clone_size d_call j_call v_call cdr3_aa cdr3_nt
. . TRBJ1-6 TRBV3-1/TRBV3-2 CASKHAGTGSYNSPLHF TGTGCCAGCAAGCACGCGGGAACCGGCTCCTATAATTCACCCCTCCACTTT
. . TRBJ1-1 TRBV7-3 CASSLVGNTEAFF TGTGCCAGCAGCTTAGTCGGGAACACTGAAGCTTTCTTT
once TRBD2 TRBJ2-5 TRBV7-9 CASSPPGLGGETQYF TGTGCCAGCAGCCCCCCGGGACTAGGTGGGGAGACCCAGTACTTC
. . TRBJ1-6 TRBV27 CASRTGTANSPLHF TGTGCCAGCAGGACCGGGACGGCGAATTCACCCCTCCACTTT
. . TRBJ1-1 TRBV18 CASSDLNTEAFF TGTGCCAGCTCCGACCTGAACACTGAAGCTTTCTTT
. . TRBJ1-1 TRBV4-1 CASSPLGGRAEAFF TGCGCCAGCAGCCCCCTGGGGGGAAGGGCTGAAGCTTTCTTT
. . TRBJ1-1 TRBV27 CASSRSEGWTEAFF TGTGCCAGCAGTCGTTCGGAGGGATGGACTGAAGCTTTCTTT
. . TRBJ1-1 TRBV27 CASSTFGKLDTEAFF TGTGCCAGCAGTACGTTTGGGAAATTGGACACTGAAGCTTTCTTT
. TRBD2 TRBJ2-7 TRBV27 CASSSTSGGFSYEQYF TGTGCCAGCAGTTCGACTAGCGGGGGGTTCTCCTACGAGCAGTACTTC
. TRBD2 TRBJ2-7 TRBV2 CASRGTRVSYEQYF TGTGCCAGCAGGGGGACTAGGGTCTCCTACGAGCAGTACTTC
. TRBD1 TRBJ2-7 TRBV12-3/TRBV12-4 CASSRTGAYEQYF TGTGCCAGCAGCAGGACAGGGGCCTACGAGCAGTACTTC
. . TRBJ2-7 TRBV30 CAWTFLGTGEQYF TGTGCCTGGACGTTCCTGGGCACGGGCGAGCAGTACTTC